This T cell receptor beta chain was sequenced during a study of control samples from healthy donors and cancer patients. Produced via immunoSEQ multiplex PCR; TCRdb's table is partial and in-frame only. The sample includes some 57,000 clones, 85% to 95% seen only once; the top ten take approximately 2.3%. Trimming cost V 7 bases and J 4 bases, with 11 bases left between them. In germline, CDR1 is SQVTM, CDR2 ANQGSEA. This CDR3 spans 12 amino acids. The sequence came from a man aged 25 to 40 in good health. Sequencing was carried out using blood. The V and J genes are TRBV29-1 and TRBJ2-1; D not resolved. CDR3 DNA sequence: TGCAGCGCATCGGACGGATACAATGAGCAGTTCTTC. Residues: CSASDGYNEQFF.